This paragraph reports one TCR beta chain. Individuals drawn from under 30 US areas were about 18 to 100 years old. The data were taken from a study of blood T cell repertoires in COVID-19. Whole-study context: Sample material is recorded as cDNA or gDNA derived from T cells, B-cell-depleted T cells, or PBMCs.

The repertoire was sequenced with immunoSEQ multiplex PCR; TCRdb's copy has only in-frame clones and lacks some. The table includes around 160,000 clones, 80% detected once. V shed 1 base and J 3 bases; nucleotides not matched to a gene: 12. The CDR3 totals 19 residues. Per germline, CDR1 MDHEN and CDR2 SYDVKM. The sequencing sample was made of PBMCs or T cells enriched from blood (not recorded which). This clonotype originated in a woman in her fifties or sixties who had recovered from COVID-19. The chain couples TRBV28 to TRBJ1-4, with 9 bases fitting TRBD1. The CDR3 coding sequence is TGTGCCAGCAGTTTATTCGCCGGGACAGGGTATGAGGCTAATGAAAAACTGTTTTTT. This sequence encodes CASSLFAGTGYEANEKLFF.